Sequencing of this T cell receptor (beta chain) was carried out in a study of long-term antiretroviral therapy in people with HIV. The CDR3 extends over 15 amino acids. The V gene's germline CDR1 is SGHNT and CDR2 YENEEA. The V and J ends lost 4 bases and 4 bases, in that order; junction bases with no gene match: 8. Per individual, the PBMC samples numbered at least one pre-ART and at least two post-ART. All participants with HIV were treated in the United States. Regarding the study as a whole: After ART, diversity increased yet remained lower than transplant donor controls. Clonal expansions arising prior to ART prevailed in the repertoire at every time point.

A v3.0 immunoSEQ assay was performed at survey level. Clones were sequenced by immunoSEQ multiplex PCR, and TCRdb holds only the in-frame ones, with some missing. The table has about 19,000 clones, about 89% seen once. On this clone: Antigen: not known.

The receptor comes from a man aged 40-49 years with HIV. This material consisted of unsorted PBMCs, taken 0.5 years after starting antiretroviral therapy. The chain uses TRBV11-3 and TRBJ2-7; 9 bases are shared with TRBD2. Here the CDR3 DNA reads TGTGCCAGCAGCTACGGTAGCGGGAGTATGTACGAGCAGTACTTC. Its protein is CASSYGSGSMYEQYF.